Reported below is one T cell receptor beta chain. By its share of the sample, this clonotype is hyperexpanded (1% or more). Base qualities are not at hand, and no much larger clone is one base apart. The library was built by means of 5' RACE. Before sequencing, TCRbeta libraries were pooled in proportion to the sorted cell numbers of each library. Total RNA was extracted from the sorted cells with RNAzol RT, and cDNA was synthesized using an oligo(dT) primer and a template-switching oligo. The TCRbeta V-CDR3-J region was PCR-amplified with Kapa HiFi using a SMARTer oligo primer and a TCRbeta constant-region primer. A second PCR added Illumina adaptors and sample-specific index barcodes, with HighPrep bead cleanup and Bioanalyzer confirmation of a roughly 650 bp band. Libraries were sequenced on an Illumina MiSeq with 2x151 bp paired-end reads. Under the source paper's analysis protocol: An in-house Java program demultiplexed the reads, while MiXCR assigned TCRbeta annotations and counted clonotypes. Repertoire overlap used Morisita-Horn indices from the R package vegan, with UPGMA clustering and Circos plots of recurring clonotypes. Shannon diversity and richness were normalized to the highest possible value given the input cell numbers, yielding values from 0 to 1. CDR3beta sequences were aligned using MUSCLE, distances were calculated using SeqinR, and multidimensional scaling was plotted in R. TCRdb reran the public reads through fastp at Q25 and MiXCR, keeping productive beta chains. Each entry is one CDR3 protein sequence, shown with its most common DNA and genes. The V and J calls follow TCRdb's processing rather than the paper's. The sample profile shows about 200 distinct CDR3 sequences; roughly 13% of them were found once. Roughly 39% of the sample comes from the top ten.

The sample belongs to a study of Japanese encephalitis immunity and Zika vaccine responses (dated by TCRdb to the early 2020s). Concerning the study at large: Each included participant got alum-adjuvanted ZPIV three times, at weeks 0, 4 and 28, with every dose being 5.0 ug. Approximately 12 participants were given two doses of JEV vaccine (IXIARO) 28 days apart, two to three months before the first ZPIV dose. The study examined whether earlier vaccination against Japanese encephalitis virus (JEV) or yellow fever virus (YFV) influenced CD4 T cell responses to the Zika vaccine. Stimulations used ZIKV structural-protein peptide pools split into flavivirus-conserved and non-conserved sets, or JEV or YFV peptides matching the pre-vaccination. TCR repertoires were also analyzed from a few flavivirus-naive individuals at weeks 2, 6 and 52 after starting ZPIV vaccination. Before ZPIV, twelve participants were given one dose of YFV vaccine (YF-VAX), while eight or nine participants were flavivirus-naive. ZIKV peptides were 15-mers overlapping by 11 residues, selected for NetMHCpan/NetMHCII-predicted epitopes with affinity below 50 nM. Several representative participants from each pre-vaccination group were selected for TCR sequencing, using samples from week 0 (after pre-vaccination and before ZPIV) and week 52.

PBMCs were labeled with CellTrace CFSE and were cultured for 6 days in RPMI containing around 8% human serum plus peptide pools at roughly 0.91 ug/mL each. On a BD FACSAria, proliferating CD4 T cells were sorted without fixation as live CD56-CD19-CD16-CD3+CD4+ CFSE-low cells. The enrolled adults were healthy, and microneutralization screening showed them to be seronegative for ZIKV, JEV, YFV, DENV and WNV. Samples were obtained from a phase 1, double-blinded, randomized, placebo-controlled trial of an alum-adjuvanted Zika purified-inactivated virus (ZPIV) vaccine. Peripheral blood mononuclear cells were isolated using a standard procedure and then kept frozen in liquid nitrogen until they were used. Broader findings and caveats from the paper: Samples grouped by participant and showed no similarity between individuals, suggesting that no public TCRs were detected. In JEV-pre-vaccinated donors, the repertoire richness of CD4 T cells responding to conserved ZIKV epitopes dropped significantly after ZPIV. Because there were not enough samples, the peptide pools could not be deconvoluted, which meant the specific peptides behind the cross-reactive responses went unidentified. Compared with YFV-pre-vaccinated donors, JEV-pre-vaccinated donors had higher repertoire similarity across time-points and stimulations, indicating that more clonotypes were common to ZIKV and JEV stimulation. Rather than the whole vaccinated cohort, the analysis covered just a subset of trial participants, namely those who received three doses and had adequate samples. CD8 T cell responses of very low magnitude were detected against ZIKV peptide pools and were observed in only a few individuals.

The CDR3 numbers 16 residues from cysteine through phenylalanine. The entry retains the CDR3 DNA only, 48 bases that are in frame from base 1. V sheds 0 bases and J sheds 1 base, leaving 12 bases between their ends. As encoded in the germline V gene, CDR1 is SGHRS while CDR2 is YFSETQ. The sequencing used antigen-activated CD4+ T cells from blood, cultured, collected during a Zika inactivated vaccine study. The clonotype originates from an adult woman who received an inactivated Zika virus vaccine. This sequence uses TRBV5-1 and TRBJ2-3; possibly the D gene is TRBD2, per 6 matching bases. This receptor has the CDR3 CASSLDSPGGTDTQYF. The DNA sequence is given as TGCGCCAGCAGCTTGGATTCTCCGGGGGGCACAGATACGCAGTATTTT. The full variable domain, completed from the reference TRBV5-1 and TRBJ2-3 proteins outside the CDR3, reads KAGVTQTPRYLIKTRGQQVTLSCSPISGHRSVSWYQQTPGQGLQFLFEYFSETQRNKGNFPGRFSGRQFSNSRSEMNVSTLELGDSALYLCASSLDSPGGTDTQYFGPGTRLTVL.